This is a list of T cell receptor beta chains from one sample in a study of long-term antiretroviral therapy in people with HIV. Produced via immunoSEQ multiplex PCR; TCRdb's table is partial and in-frame only. The table records approximately 19,000 clones, around 87% of them present only once. The sequencing here drew on unsorted PBMCs, taken 2.6 years after starting antiretroviral therapy. The source of these receptors is a woman aged 50 to 65 with HIV. Each CDR3 is given with its conserved first and last residue. D genes are given only for firm matches. Rows may omit the clone size; those that give it use once, few, many or a size class.

>TRBJ1-1|once|TRBV29-1|-
TGCAGCGTTGAGGCGCAGGGAAGTACTGAAGCTTTCTTT
CSVEAQGSTEAFF
>TRBJ2-1|-|TRBV2|TRBD2
TGTGCCAGCAGTGAGGCGGGGGTGGCCTACAATGAGCAGTTCTTC
CASSEAGVAYNEQFF
>TRBJ2-1|-|TRBV5-6|-
TGTGCCAGCAGTCATCGGGGAAATGAGCAGTTCTTC
CASSHRGNEQFF
>TRBJ2-7|-|TRBV7-2|TRBD2
TGTGCCAGCAGCTTGGGAACGACTAGCGCCTACGAGCAGTACTTC
CASSLGTTSAYEQYF
>TRBJ1-1|-|TRBV4-2|-
TGTGCCAGCAGCCAAATACAGGGAGAAAGGGGCACTGAAGCTTTCTTT
CASSQIQGERGTEAFF
>TRBJ2-7|-|TRBV29-1|TRBD1
TGCAGCGTCGGGACAGGCCACTACGAGCAGTACTTC
CSVGTGHYEQYF
>TRBJ1-2|-|TRBV5-8|-
TGTGCCAGCAGATCACATCCTTTAGGGTACACCTTC
CASRSHPLGYTF
>TRBJ2-1|-|TRBV19|TRBD2
TGTGCCAGTACGCCTAGCGGCTCCTACAATGAGCAGTTCTTC
CASTPSGSYNEQFF
>TRBJ2-5|-|TRBV9|TRBD2
TGTGCCAGCAGCGCGATAGCGGGGCAAGAGACCCAGTACTTC
CASSAIAGQETQYF
>TRBJ2-2|once|TRBV27|-
-
CAILRAGELFF
>TRBJ1-1|-|TRBV10-2|-
TGCGCCAGCAGTGCCTCCCCTCCTTGGAACACTGAAGCTTTCTTT
CASSASPPWNTEAFF
>TRBJ1-2|-|TRBV20-1|-
TGCAGTGCTTTAGGCAGCTATGGCTACACCTTC
CSALGSYGYTF
>TRBJ1-1|once|TRBV7-2|TRBD1
TGTGCCAGCAGCTTAGCAGGACAGGGGGACACTGAAGCTTTCTTT
CASSLAGQGDTEAFF
>TRBJ2-7|-|TRBV28|-
TGTGCCAGCAGTTTGAATCTGGAGAGCGGACACTACGAGCAGTACTTC
CASSLNLESGHYEQYF
>TRBJ2-6|once|TRBV19|TRBD1
TGTGCCAGTAGTAGACAGGGGGCAATGTTTGCCAACGTCCTGACTTTC
CASSRQGAMFANVLTF
>TRBJ1-2|-|TRBV7-2|-
TGTGCCAGCAGCTTAGAAGGGGCAGGGGATTCGGGGGGCTACACCTTC
CASSLEGAGDSGGYTF
>TRBJ2-7|-|TRBV7-8|TRBD2
TGTGCCAGCAGCTTGGTAGCGGGAACGACCTACGAGCAGTACTTC
CASSLVAGTTYEQYF
>TRBJ2-3|-|TRBV5-1|TRBD2
TGCGCCAGCAGCTCGGGACTAGCCGCAGATACGCAGTATTTT
CASSSGLAADTQYF
>TRBJ2-2|-|TRBV12-5|TRBD1
TGTGCTAGTGGTTTTTATGGACAGGTGGCCGGGGAGCTGTTTTTT
CASGFYGQVAGELFF
>TRBJ1-2|-|TRBV28|-
TGTGCCAGCACGGGGGCTAACTATGGCTACACCTTC
CASTGANYGYTF
>TRBJ2-7|-|TRBV7-9|-
TGTGCCAGCAGCCCGCCTGGACAGTTCTACGAGCAGTACTTC
CASSPPGQFYEQYF
>TRBJ1-2|-|TRBV11-2|TRBD1
TGTGCCAGCAGCTCGACAGGGGCGAACTATGGCTACACCTTC
CASSSTGANYGYTF
>TRBJ1-5|-|TRBV13|-
TGTGCCAGCAGCTCGAAGCCGGATCAGCCCCAGCATTTT
CASSSKPDQPQHF
>TRBJ2-5|-|TRBV6-5|-
TGTGCCAGCAGGAAGAGGGAGACCCAGTACTTC
CASRKRETQYF
>TRBJ2-7|-|TRBV6-5|TRBD2
TGTGCCAGCAGTTACTCGGCTAGCGGGGATTACGAGCAGTACTTC
CASSYSASGDYEQYF
>TRBJ2-7|once|TRBV4-1|-
TGCGCCAGCAGCCAAGACCGATTTTTATACGAGCAGTACTTC
CASSQDRFLYEQYF
>TRBJ2-5|-|TRBV4-3|-
TGCGCCAGCAGCCAAGATCAGCCAGGTTGGCCTGAGACCCAGTACTTC
CASSQDQPGWPETQYF
>TRBJ2-1|-|TRBV4-1|-
TGCGCCAGCAGCCAAGGTCGCGGTCCCTACAATGAGCAGTTCTTC
CASSQGRGPYNEQFF
>TRBJ2-5|-|TRBV30|-
TGTGCCTGGTCACCCTCTCGACGTGGGGAGACCCAGTACTTC
CAWSPSRRGETQYF
>TRBJ2-2|-|TRBV7-7|TRBD1
TGTGCTAGCAGCTCGGGACAGTTCCCGACCGGGGAGCTGTTTTTT
CASSSGQFPTGELFF
>TRBJ1-5|once|TRBV6-6|-
TGTGCCAGCAGTTACCCTAGCAATCAGCCCCAGCATTTT
CASSYPSNQPQHF
>TRBJ2-7|-|TRBV7-2|TRBD2
TGTGCCAGCAGCTTCTCCCTAGCGGGATCTTCCGAGCAGTACTTC
CASSFSLAGSSEQYF
>TRBJ2-7|-|TRBV7-7|-
TGTGCCAGCAGCTCCCGGGACGGCCCTTACGAGCAGTACTTC
CASSSRDGPYEQYF
>TRBJ2-7|-|TRBV4-2|-
TGTGCCAGCAGACCCTTGGACTCTTCCTACGAGCAGTACTTC
CASRPLDSSYEQYF
>TRBJ2-5|-|TRBV7-2|-
TGTGCCAGCAGCAATGGACAGCTCATGGGGGAGACCCAGTACTTC
CASSNGQLMGETQYF
>TRBJ2-1|-|TRBV27|-
TGTGCCAGCAGGTCAGGGGGGTACAATGAGCAGTTCTTC
CASRSGGYNEQFF
>TRBJ2-5|-|TRBV18|-
TGTGCCAGCTCACCACAAGAGACCCAGTACTTC
CASSPQETQYF
>TRBJ1-1|-|TRBV19|-
TGTGCCAGTAGTATACTCCAGGAAGCTTTCTTT
CASSILQEAFF
>TRBJ2-1|-|TRBV10-3|-
TGTGCCATCAGTGAAAGGGAAATCCCCTACAATGAGCAGTTCTTC
CAISEREIPYNEQFF
>TRBJ1-3|-|TRBV30|-
TGTGCCTGGAGTGTATCAGGGGGAAACACCATATATTTT
CAWSVSGGNTIYF
>TRBJ2-7|-|TRBV7-9|-
TGTGCCAGCAGTGAACCGACCCCCACGGCGAGGTACGAGCAGTACTTC
CASSEPTPTARYEQYF
>TRBJ2-2|-|TRBV9|-
TGTGCCAGCAGCCCCGGGACAATGAACACCGGGGAGCTGTTTTTT
CASSPGTMNTGELFF
>TRBJ2-2|-|TRBV2|-
TGTGCCAGCAGTTTACAGCCGACCGGGGAGCTGTTTTTT
CASSLQPTGELFF
>TRBJ2-7|-|TRBV15|-
TGTGCCACCAGCATAGGTAGGGAGTTGTCCTACGAGCAGTACTTC
CATSIGRELSYEQYF
>TRBJ2-1|-|TRBV27|-
TGTGCCACCGTCCTCCGACCACGACTAAGCGATGAGCAGTTCTTC
CATVLRPRLSDEQFF
>TRBJ2-5|-|TRBV19|-
TGTGCCAGTATTGAAGAAGAGACCCAGTACTTC
CASIEEETQYF
>TRBJ1-1|-|TRBV5-1|-
TGCGCCAGCAGCTTGGGCAGCAACACTGAAGCTTTCTTT
CASSLGSNTEAFF
>TRBJ2-5|once|TRBV5-1|TRBD2
TGCGCCAGCAGCTTACGGGAGGGATCGGGAGAGACCCAGTACTTC
CASSLREGSGETQYF
>TRBJ1-3|-|TRBV6-5|TRBD1
TGTGCCAGCAGCGCCGGGACAGGGGCTGGAAACACCATATATTTT
CASSAGTGAGNTIYF
>TRBJ1-1|-|TRBV7-2|TRBD1
TGTGCCAGCAGCTTAGAGAGGACAGGGTTGACTGAAGCTTTCTTT
CASSLERTGLTEAFF
>TRBJ1-1|-|TRBV6-6|-
TGTGCCAGCAGTTACCCCCAGATGAACACTGAAGCTTTCTTT
CASSYPQMNTEAFF